Below, one T cell receptor beta chain is given with its context. Its specificity is not known. The data originate from a study of cytomegalovirus exposure and HLA in healthy donors. Across the study: Across some 400 genotyped donors, over 70% landed in the Caucasian-associated ancestry cluster.

Notes on the study in general: Earlier analysis found most TCR beta V segments productive about 90% or about 30% of the time.

The CDR3 length is 14 residues. Trimming cost V 5 bases and J 6 bases, with 13 bases left between them. Germline V gene data show CDR1 as SGHVS and CDR2 as FQNEAQ. Vbeta (60) and Jbeta (13) primers were used in the PCR. Sequenced by immunoSEQ multiplex PCR; TCRdb stores in-frame clones only, minus some. This table has 110,000 or so clones, 70% to 80% appearing once. What was sequenced was PBMCs. The receptor's source is a woman aged 40 to 50 in good health and CMV-seropositive. The rearrangement joins TRBV7-8 to TRBJ1-4; perhaps TRBD1 as D (5 bases). The CDR3 sequence: CASSKRRGDEKLFF. The CDR3 DNA reads TGTGCCAGCAGCAAGCGGAGGGGTGATGAAAAACTGTTTTTT.